The T cell receptor beta chain under discussion was sequenced for a study of cytomegalovirus exposure and HLA in healthy donors. V was shortened by 2 bases and J by 6 bases, with 11 bases between the two germline ends. Germline loops: CDR1 MNHEY, CDR2 SMNVEV (reference sequence). CDR3 size: 14 residues. Primers for the PCR totalled 60 Vbeta and 13 Jbeta. The protocol was immunoSEQ multiplex PCR, while the TCRdb copy is restricted to in-frame clones and leaves out a portion. This table holds fewer than 250,000 clones, under 85% found once. The V gene is TRBV27, the J gene TRBJ1-5, with D maybe TRBD1 (6 bases). The clonotype was recovered from a woman in her late teens or twenties in good health and CMV-seronegative. The specimen sequenced was PBMCs. DNA for the CDR3: TGTGCCAGCAGTTTAGTGGGGGCGAGTCAGCCCCAGCATTTT. Amino acid sequence: CASSLVGASQPQHF.